The 8 T cell receptor beta chains below come from one sample, sequenced in a study of blood T cells in healthy people across ages (dated by TCRdb to between 2014 and 2016). Library prep was done by 5' RACE. Instrument on record: Illumina HiSeq 2500. A second about 6 to 11 cycle PCR used a sample-barcoded 5' primer and a J-beta primer mix. TCRdb took the public reads, trimmed them with fastp at Q25, ran MiXCR for clone calling and kept in-frame beta chains. Under each unique CDR3 protein, matching rows form one entry showing the most common genes and DNA. Within this sample are around 780,000 distinct CDR3 sequences, with around three fifths of them counted one time only. Approximately 24% of the sample rests with the top ten. The source material was blood. These TCRs come from a man in his forties in good health.

This clonotype turned up a few times. This chain uses TRBV5-1 with TRBJ2-5; a weak D match, TRBD1 (6 bases). This CDR3 region has 17 residues. The V gene lost 4 bases and the J gene lost 4 bases, with 23 bases spanning the gap. The germline gives CDR1 SGHRS, CDR2 YFSETQ. In DNA, the CDR3 is TGCGCCAGCAGCGAACGCCCGAAAGCAGGGGCCCCAGAGACCCAGTACTTC. Its protein is CASSERPKAGAPETQYF.

This clonotype has more than one count but fewer than ten. The chain joins TRBV29-1 to TRBJ2-5; 7 bases are a match to TRBD2. This CDR3 region has 13 residues. Germline CDR1 reads SQVTM; CDR2 reads ANQGSEA. The trim removed 7 bases at V and 3 bases at J, leaving 8 bases unmatched. CDR3 sequence: CSGAPGGKETQYF. The DNA of the CDR3 is TGCAGCGGAGCCCCGGGGGGTAAAGAGACCCAGTACTTC.

Ten or more counts support this clonotype. The chain is built from TRBV27 and TRBJ2-3, with 7 bases that match TRBD2. With V trimmed by 3 bases and J by 4 bases, 4 bases remained unmatched. From germline, CDR1 is MNHEY and CDR2 SMNVEV (reference sequence). The CDR3 is 14 amino acids. CDR3 coding DNA: TGTGCCAGCAGTTTCGGGGGGAGTTCAGATACGCAGTATTTT. It is translated as CASSFGGSSDTQYF.

The CDR3 DNA is TGTGCCAGCAGCTTGGCCAGGGCAGGAGGAGCAGGGGCCAACGTCCTGACTTTC. Translating it yields CASSLARAGGAGANVLTF. V is TRBV5-4 and J is TRBJ2-6; D is perhaps TRBD1 or TRBD2 (5 bases each). The CDR3 sequence is 18 residues long. From germline, CDR1 is SGHNT and CDR2 YYREEE (reference sequence). The V end was cut by 0 bases, the J end by 4 bases, with 17 bases between.

Turning to this clonotype: Sequence at one end of the junction differs from germline and may be a read error. The chain has TRBV5-5 and TRBJ2-3, with D perhaps matching TRBD1 (5 bases). The CDR3 loop spans 15 amino acids. Germline loops: CDR1 SGHKS, CDR2 YYEKEE (reference sequence). CDR3 in amino acids: CANSPRQFRSDTQYF. The CDR3 DNA sequence: TGTGCCAACAGCCCTAGACAGTTCCGATCAGATACGCAGTATTTT.

The chain couples TRBV11-2 to TRBJ2-3; 8 bases fit TRBD2. The V gene's germline CDR1 is SGHAT and CDR2 FQNNGV. Trimming took 4 bases from V and 1 from J; bases not matched to a gene: 13. The CDR3 totals 18 residues. For the CDR3, the DNA is TGTGCCAGCAGCTCAGAGCGGGAGCCCCCCCTGGGCACAGATACGCAGTATTTT. It specifies CASSSEREPPLGTDTQYF.

The V and J genes are TRBV7-2 and TRBJ2-1, with 11 nucleotides matching TRBD2. The germline V gene encodes CDR1 SGHTA and CDR2 FQGNSA. Trimming cost V 2 bases and J 6 bases; bases outside gene matches: 3. The CDR3 extends over 15 amino acids. The CDR3 region is CASSLSSGRPNEQFF. For the CDR3, the DNA is TGTGCCAGCAGCTTATCTAGCGGGAGGCCCAATGAGCAGTTCTTC.

The chain is built from TRBV27 and TRBJ2-7; 10 nucleotides line up with TRBD2. Germline CDR1 reads MNHEY; CDR2 reads SMNVEV (reference sequence). CDR3 length equals 16 residues. V lost 0 bases, J lost 6 bases, and 8 bases stayed unmatched. In nucleotides, the CDR3 is TGTGCCAGCAGTTTATCTCGACTAGCGGGTAACCCCGAGCAGTACTTC. The encoded protein is CASSLSRLAGNPEQYF.